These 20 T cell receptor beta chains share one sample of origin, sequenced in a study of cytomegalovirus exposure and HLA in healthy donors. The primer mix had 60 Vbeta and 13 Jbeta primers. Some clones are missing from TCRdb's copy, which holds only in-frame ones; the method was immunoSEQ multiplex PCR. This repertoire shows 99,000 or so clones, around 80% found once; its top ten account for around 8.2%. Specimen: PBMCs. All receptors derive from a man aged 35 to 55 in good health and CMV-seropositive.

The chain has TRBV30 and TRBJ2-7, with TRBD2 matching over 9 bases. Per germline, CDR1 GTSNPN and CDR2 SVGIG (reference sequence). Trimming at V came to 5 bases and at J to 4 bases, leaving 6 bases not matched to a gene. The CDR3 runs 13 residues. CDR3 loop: CAWGTSGYYEQYF. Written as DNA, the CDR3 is TGTGCCTGGGGCACTAGCGGGTATTACGAGCAGTACTTC. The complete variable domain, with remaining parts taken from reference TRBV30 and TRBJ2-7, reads SQTIHQWPATLVQPVGSPLSLECTVEGTSNPNLYWYRQAAGRGLQLLFYSVGIGQISSEVPQNLSASRPQDRQFILSSKKLLLSDSGFYLCAWGTSGYYEQYFGPGTRLTVT.

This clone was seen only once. Here the CDR3 DNA reads TGTGCCAGCAGCTTAGGGCTAGCGGGACACTACAATGAGCAGTTCTTC. Protein product: CASSLGLAGHYNEQFF. This chain links TRBV11-3 with TRBJ2-1; 9 nucleotides line up with TRBD2. The CDR3 runs 16 residues. J gave up 3 bases and V 1 base, and 4 bases lay outside the gene matches. Germline assignment: CDR1 SGHNT and CDR2 YENEEA.

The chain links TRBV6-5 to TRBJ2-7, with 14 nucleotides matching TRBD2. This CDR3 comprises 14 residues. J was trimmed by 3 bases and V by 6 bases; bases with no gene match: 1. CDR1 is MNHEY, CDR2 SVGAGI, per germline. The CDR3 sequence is CASRGLAGVYEQYF. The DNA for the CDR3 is TGTGCCAGCAGGGGACTAGCGGGAGTCTACGAGCAGTACTTC.

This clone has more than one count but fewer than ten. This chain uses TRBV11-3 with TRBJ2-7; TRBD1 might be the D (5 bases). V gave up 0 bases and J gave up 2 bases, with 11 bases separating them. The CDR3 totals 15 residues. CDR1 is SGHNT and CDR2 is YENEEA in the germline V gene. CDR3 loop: CASSLDRQRTYEQYF. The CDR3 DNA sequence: TGTGCCAGCAGCTTAGACCGACAGCGTACCTACGAGCAGTACTTC.

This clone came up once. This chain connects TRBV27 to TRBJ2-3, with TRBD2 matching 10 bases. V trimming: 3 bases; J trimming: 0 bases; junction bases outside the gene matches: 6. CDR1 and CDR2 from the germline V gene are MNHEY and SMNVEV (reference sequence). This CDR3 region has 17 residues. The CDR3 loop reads CASSFHPAGGSTDTQYF. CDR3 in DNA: TGTGCCAGCAGTTTCCATCCAGCGGGAGGGAGCACAGATACGCAGTATTTT.

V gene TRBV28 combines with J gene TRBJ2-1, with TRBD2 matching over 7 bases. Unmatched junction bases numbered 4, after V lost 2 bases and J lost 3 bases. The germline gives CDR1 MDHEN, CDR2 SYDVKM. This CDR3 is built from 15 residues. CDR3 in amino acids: CASSLLGGVYNEQFF. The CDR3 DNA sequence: TGTGCCAGCAGTTTACTTGGGGGGGTCTACAATGAGCAGTTCTTC.

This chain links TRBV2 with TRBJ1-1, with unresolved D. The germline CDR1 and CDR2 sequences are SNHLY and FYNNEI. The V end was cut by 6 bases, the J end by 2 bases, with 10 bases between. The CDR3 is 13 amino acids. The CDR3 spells CASRLRANTEAFF. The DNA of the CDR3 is TGTGCCAGCAGGCTGAGAGCAAACACTGAAGCTTTCTTT.

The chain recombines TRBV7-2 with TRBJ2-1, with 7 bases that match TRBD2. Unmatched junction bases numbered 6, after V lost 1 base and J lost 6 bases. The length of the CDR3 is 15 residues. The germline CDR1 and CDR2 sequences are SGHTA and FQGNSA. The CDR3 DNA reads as TGTGCCAGCAGCTTAGAGCAGGGAGGGTTCAATGAGCAGTTCTTC. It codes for CASSLEQGGFNEQFF.

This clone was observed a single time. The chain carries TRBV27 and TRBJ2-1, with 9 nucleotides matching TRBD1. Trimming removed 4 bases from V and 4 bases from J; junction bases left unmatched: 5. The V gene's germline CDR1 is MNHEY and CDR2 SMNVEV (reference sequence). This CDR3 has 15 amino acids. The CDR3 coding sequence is TGTGCCAGCAGTTCCCGGGACAGGGAGTACAATGAGCAGTTCTTC. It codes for CASSSRDREYNEQFF.

The CDR3: CASSPLTGTYEQYF. Here the CDR3 DNA reads TGTGCCAGCTCACCACTTACAGGTACTTACGAGCAGTACTTC. The chain has TRBV18 and TRBJ2-5, with a possible D match to TRBD1 (5 bases). With the DNA end fitting TRBJ2-7 better, the J assignment may be wrong. The CDR3 is 14 residues long. Germline V lookup: CDR1 KGHSH, CDR2 LQKENI.

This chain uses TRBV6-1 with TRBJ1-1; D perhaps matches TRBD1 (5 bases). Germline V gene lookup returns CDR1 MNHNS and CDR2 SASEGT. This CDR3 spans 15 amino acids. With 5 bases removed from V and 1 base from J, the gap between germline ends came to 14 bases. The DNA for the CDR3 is TGTGCCAGCAGTCGGACGGGACTGGGGAACACTGAAGCTTTCTTT. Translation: CASSRTGLGNTEAFF.

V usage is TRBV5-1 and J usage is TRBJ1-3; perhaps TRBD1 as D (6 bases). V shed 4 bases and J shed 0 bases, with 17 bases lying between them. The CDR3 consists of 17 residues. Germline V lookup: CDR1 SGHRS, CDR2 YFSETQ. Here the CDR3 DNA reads TGCGCCAGCAGCCAGGGGAGAGGACAGCGCTCTGGAAACACCATATATTTT. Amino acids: CASSQGRGQRSGNTIYF.

The CDR3 sequence: CASSLQSGRGYNEQFF. CDR3 bases: TGTGCCAGCAGCCTCCAAAGCGGGAGAGGTTACAATGAGCAGTTCTTC. This rearrangement joins TRBV4-2 to TRBJ2-1, with TRBD2 matching over 8 bases. The CDR3 is made up of 16 amino acids. Per the germline V gene, CDR1 is LGHNA and CDR2 is YNFKEQ. V shed 4 bases, J shed 4 bases, and the junction held 9 bases outside the gene matches.

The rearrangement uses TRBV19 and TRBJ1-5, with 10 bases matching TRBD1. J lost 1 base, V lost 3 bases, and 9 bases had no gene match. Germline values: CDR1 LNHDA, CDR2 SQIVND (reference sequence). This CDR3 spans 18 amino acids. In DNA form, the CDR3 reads TGTGCCAGTAGTATCGCCGGGACAGGGGTTAAGAGCAATCAGCCCCAGCATTTT. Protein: CASSIAGTGVKSNQPQHF.

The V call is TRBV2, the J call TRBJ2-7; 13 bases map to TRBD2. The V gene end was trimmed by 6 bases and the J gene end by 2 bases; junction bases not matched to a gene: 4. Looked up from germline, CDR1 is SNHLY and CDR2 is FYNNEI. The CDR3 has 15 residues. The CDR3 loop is CASRKGTSGTYEQYF. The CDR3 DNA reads TGTGCCAGCAGAAAAGGGACTAGCGGGACCTACGAGCAGTACTTC. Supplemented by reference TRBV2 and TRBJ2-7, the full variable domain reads EPEVTQTPSHQVTQMGQEVILRCVPISNHLYFYWYRQILGQKVEFLVSFYNNEISEKSEIFDDQFSVERPDGSNFTLKIRSTKLEDSAMYFCASRKGTSGTYEQYFGPGTRLTVT.

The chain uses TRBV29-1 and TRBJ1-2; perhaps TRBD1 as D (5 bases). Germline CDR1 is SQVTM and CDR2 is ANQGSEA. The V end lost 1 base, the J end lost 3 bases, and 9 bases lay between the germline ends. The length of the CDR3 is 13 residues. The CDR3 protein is CSVEGGVHYGYTF. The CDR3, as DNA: TGCAGCGTTGAAGGGGGGGTACACTATGGCTACACCTTC.

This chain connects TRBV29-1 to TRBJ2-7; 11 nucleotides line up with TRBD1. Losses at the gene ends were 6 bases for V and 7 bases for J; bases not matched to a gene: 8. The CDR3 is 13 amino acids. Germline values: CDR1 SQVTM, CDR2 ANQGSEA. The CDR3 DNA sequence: TGCAGCGTGCCCGGACAGGGGGCTGTGGAGCAGTACTTC. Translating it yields CSVPGQGAVEQYF.

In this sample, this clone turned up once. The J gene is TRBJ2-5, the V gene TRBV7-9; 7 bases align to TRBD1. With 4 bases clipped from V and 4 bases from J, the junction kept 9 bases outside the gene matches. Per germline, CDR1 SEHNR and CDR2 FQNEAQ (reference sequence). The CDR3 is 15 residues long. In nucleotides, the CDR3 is TGTGCCAGCAGCTCCCGACAGGGACCCCCAGAGACCCAGTACTTC. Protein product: CASSSRQGPPETQYF. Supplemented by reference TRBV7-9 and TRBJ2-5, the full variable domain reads DTGVSQNPRHKITKRGQNVTFRCDPISEHNRLYWYRQTLGQGPEFLTYFQNEAQLEKSRLLSDRFSAERPKGSFSTLEIQRTEQGDSAMYLCASSSRQGPPETQYFGPGTRLLVL.

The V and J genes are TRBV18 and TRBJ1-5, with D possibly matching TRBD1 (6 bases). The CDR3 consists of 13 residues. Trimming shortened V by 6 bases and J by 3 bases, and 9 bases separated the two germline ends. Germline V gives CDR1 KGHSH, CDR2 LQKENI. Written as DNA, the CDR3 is TGTGCCAGCTCTGAGGGGGTCAATCAGCCCCAGCATTTT. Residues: CASSEGVNQPQHF. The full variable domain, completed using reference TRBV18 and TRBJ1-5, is NAGVMQNPRHLVRRRGQEARLRCSPMKGHSHVYWYRQLPEEGLKFMVYLQKENIIDESGMPKERFSAEFPKEGPSILRIQQVVRGDSAAYFCASSEGVNQPQHFGDGTRLSIL.

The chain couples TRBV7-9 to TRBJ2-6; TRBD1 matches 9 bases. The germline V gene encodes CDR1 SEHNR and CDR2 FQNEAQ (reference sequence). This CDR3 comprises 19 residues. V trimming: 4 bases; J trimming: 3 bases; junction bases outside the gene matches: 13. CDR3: CASSSPLGQGKSGANVLTF. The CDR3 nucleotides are TGTGCCAGCAGCTCCCCATTAGGACAGGGGAAAAGTGGGGCCAACGTCCTGACTTTC.